This T cell receptor beta chain was sequenced for a study of blood T cell repertoires in COVID-19. Overall study context: The study drew acute and convalescent COVID-19 samples from the United States, Italy and Spain. PBMCs, B-cell-depleted T cells, or T cells were the source of the cDNA or gDNA that made up the material.

Trimming removed 0 bases from V and 5 bases from J, with 22 bases in between. The CDR3 runs to 18 residues. Germline CDR1 LGHDT, CDR2 YNNKEL (reference sequence). In the study's own analysis: Researchers report that nucleated cell counts were estimated from reference gene primer amplification. This table comes from immunoSEQ multiplex PCR, and its TCRdb copy is limited to in-frame clones, with some not included. V and J calls and clone size are those listed in that table; D and trimming were worked out from the DNA. The sample carries 200,000 to 250,000 clones, about four fifths recorded once. Sequenced: peripheral blood. The receptor was derived from a woman in her 30s who had recovered from COVID-19. This chain connects TRBV3-1 (or the pseudogene TRBV3-2) to TRBJ1-1; TRBD1 is a possible D gene (5 bases). Written as DNA, the CDR3 is TGTGCCAGCAGCCAAGATCTGGTGGCTTGGGGAGGGGTGACTGAAGCTTTCTTT. Its translation is CASSQDLVAWGGVTEAFF.